The next 29 T cell receptor beta chains were all read from a single sample in a study of T-cell reconstitution after alpha-beta-depleted transplantation in children. Preparation of the TCRbeta library involved a method that used unique molecular identifiers. TCRdb used MiXCR to reprocess the PCR reads, holding one entry per CDR3 protein. Of approximately 1,000,000 distinct CDR3 sequences in the sample, 25% to 35% were seen once. Material: PBMCs, mostly from graft donor cells, obtained 360 days after TCRalphabeta/CD19-depleted stem cell transplant. The receptors were gathered from a boy under two years old who had a stem cell transplant for SCID, so the T cells may come from the graft donor.

The chain uses TRBV20-1 and TRBJ2-7; D may be TRBD1 or TRBD2 (6 bases each). The CDR3 is 13 residues long. Trimming shortened V by 5 bases and J by 2 bases, and 13 bases separated the two germline ends. Germline assignment: CDR1 DFQATT and CDR2 SNEGSKA (reference sequence). Written as DNA, the CDR3 is TGCAGTGCTCAATACGGGGGCCCCTACGAGCAGTACTTC. This translates into CSAQYGGPYEQYF.

This clonotype came up a few times. The V and J genes are TRBV3-1 and TRBJ2-1, with a tentative D call TRBD2 (6 bases). Looked up from germline, CDR1 is LGHDT and CDR2 is YNNKEL (reference sequence). The CDR3 covers 15 residues. V was trimmed by 6 bases and J by 2 bases, leaving 14 bases between them. The CDR3 is CASSHGGGTYNEQFF. The CDR3 DNA reads as TGTGCCAGCAGTCACGGGGGTGGTACCTACAATGAGCAGTTCTTC.

The rearrangement joins TRBV28 to TRBJ2-1; perhaps TRBD2 as D (5 bases). Germline V lookup: CDR1 MDHEN, CDR2 SYDVKM. Trimming left V 5 bases short and J 3 bases short, with 8 bases between. The length of the CDR3 is 13 residues. The CDR3 here is CASSTGIYNEQFF. CDR3 nucleotide sequence: TGTGCCAGCAGTACCGGGATCTACAATGAGCAGTTCTTC. Drawing the rest from reference TRBV28 and TRBJ2-1, the complete variable domain is DVKVTQSSRYLVKRTGEKVFLECVQDMDHENMFWYRQDPGLGLRLIYFSYDVKMKEKGDIPEGYSVSREKKERFSLILESASTNQTSMYLCASSTGIYNEQFFGPGTRLTVL.

Only a few counts were recorded for this clonotype. The chain uses TRBV6-1 and TRBJ1-2; 9 bases match TRBD1. The CDR3 is 14 residues long. V lost 11 bases, J lost 5 bases, and 12 bases stayed unmatched. Germline CDR1 is MNHNS and CDR2 is SASEGT. CDR3 bases: TGTGCCGCCTTCCCGGGACAGGGAGGGTATGGCTACACCTTC. Residues: CAAFPGQGGYGYTF.

This chain joins TRBV27 and TRBJ2-3, with D uncertain. Germline V gene data show CDR1 as MNHEY and CDR2 as SMNVEV (reference sequence). This CDR3 spans 15 amino acids. Trimming took 4 bases from V and 4 from J, leaving 15 bases between them. CDR3 sequence reads: CASSSLWRGADTQYF. CDR3 coding DNA: TGTGCCAGCAGTTCCCTCTGGCGTGGGGCAGATACGCAGTATTTT.

The genes are TRBV5-1 and TRBJ2-1, with D perhaps matching TRBD1 or TRBD2 (5 bases each). The CDR3 is made up of 16 amino acids. Germline-derived CDR1 and CDR2 are SGHRS and YFSETQ. The V end lost 4 bases, the J end lost 7 bases, and 21 bases lay between the germline ends. For the CDR3, the DNA is TGCGCCAGCAGCCCGGGGTTCCAGGGCCCTCTAAATGAGCAGTTCTTC. Protein product: CASSPGFQGPLNEQFF.

The CDR3 DNA follows: TGCAGTGTCGGGGGCTTAAATCAGCCCCAGCATTTT. Translated, it gives CSVGGLNQPQHF. The J gene is TRBJ1-5, the V gene TRBV20-1, with D perhaps matching TRBD1 (6 bases). Germline V gene sequence: CDR1 DFQATT, CDR2 SNEGSKA (reference sequence). The length of the CDR3 is 12 residues. V lost 7 bases to trimming and J lost 4 bases, with 11 bases between them.

Only one count was recorded for this clonotype. The chain joins TRBV18 to TRBJ1-5; perhaps TRBD1 as D (5 bases). The CDR3 is 14 amino acids. CDR1 KGHSH and CDR2 LQKENI come from the germline V gene. Trimming took 1 base from V and 5 from J, leaving 9 bases between them. CDR3 nucleotides: TGTGCCAGCTCACCACGGGGCAGCTATCAGCCCCAGCATTTT. Residues: CASSPRGSYQPQHF.

A note on this clonotype: At one boundary the junction diverges from the germline segment, which might be a read error. The chain carries TRBV12-3 or TRBV12-4 and TRBJ2-4; D tentatively fits TRBD1 or TRBD2 (5 bases each). The CDR3 contains 13 residues. The DNA of the CDR3 is TGTGCCAGCAGTTTTGGGACCAGGGCCCACGTGGACTTC. It codes for CASSFGTRAHVDF.

V gene TRBV11-2 combines with J gene TRBJ2-1; 7 bases are a match to TRBD1. Unmatched junction bases numbered 5, after V lost 4 bases and J lost 5 bases. The CDR3 loop spans 14 amino acids. CDR1 and CDR2 from the germline V gene are SGHAT and FQNNGV. The CDR3 nucleotides read TGTGCCAGCAGCTCGAAAGACAGGGACAATGAGCAGTTCTTC. This sequence encodes CASSSKDRDNEQFF.

The CDR3 DNA follows: TGTGCCAGCAGTTTAGCGGAGACTTATCAGCCCCAGCATTTT. It codes for CASSLAETYQPQHF. The rearrangement links TRBV12-3 or TRBV12-4 to TRBJ1-5; no firm D call. The CDR3 is 14 residues long. V was clipped by 0 bases and J by 5 bases, with 8 bases between them.

This clonotype occurred a few times. The chain links TRBV9 to TRBJ2-1, with TRBD2 identical over 7 bases. The germline V gene encodes CDR1 SGDLS and CDR2 YYNGEE. V gave up 7 bases and J gave up 6 bases; unmatched junction bases: 4. The CDR3 is 12 amino acids. The CDR3 is CASGGGVNEQFF. The CDR3 DNA follows: TGTGCCAGCGGTGGGGGGGTCAATGAGCAGTTCTTC.

This clonotype appeared a few times. This chain joins TRBV5-1 and TRBJ2-3, with TRBD2 matching 10 bases. The germline V gene encodes CDR1 SGHRS and CDR2 YFSETQ. After removal of 4 bases from V and 7 bases from J, the junction contained 12 bases not matched to a gene. This CDR3 has 16 amino acids. CDR3 region: CASSTGVLAGIHTQYF. As DNA, the CDR3 is TGCGCCAGCAGCACGGGAGTACTAGCGGGAATTCATACGCAGTATTTT.

The gene calls are TRBV7-8 and TRBJ2-3; D is possibly TRBD2 (5 bases). V was clipped by 8 bases and J by 2 bases, with 17 bases between them. The length of the CDR3 is 15 residues. Looked up from germline, CDR1 is SGHVS and CDR2 is FQNEAQ. CDR3 nucleotide sequence: TGTGCCAGCGTACGGACTCTACCTTACACAGATACGCAGTATTTT. Its translation is CASVRTLPYTDTQYF.

This sequence joins TRBV4-2 and TRBJ2-3, with D uncertain. This CDR3 has 13 residues. Germline V gives CDR1 LGHNA, CDR2 YNFKEQ. V was trimmed by 5 bases and J by 2 bases, leaving 8 bases between them. CDR3: CASSKVPTDTQYF. The CDR3 DNA follows: TGTGCCAGCAGCAAAGTTCCCACAGATACGCAGTATTTT.

This clonotype occurred a few times. This chain links TRBV5-5 with TRBJ2-5; 9 bases agree with TRBD2. This CDR3 spans 15 amino acids. V trimming: 0 bases; J trimming: 5 bases; junction bases outside the gene matches: 5. Germline-derived CDR1 and CDR2 are SGHKS and YYEKEE (reference sequence). The CDR3 DNA reads as TGTGCCAGCAGCTTGGGGTCGGCGGGGGGGGAGACCCAGTACTTC. Translation gives CASSLGSAGGETQYF.

The rearrangement uses TRBV11-1 and TRBJ2-3, with TRBD2 matching 7 bases. The CDR3 length is 20 residues. Per the germline V gene, CDR1 is SGHAT and CDR2 is FQDESV (reference sequence). V lost 1 base, J lost 4 bases, and 20 bases stayed unmatched. The CDR3 DNA reads TGTGCCAGCAGCTTAGAGGGTTTTTGGATTGGTGCTAGCGGAGCAGATACGCAGTATTTT. It codes for CASSLEGFWIGASGADTQYF.

This clonotype was observed a handful of times. The chain recombines TRBV7-2 with TRBJ1-1; possibly TRBD1 for D (5 bases). V dropped 4 bases and J dropped 0 bases, with 9 bases sitting between them. This CDR3 has 14 residues. CDR1 SGHTA and CDR2 FQGNSA come from the germline V gene. The CDR3 is CASSSRVLNTEAFF. The DNA for the CDR3 is TGTGCCAGCAGCTCCAGGGTGTTGAACACTGAAGCTTTCTTT.

This clonotype was found a few times. The CDR3 spells CASSQESYGGLLAYNEQFF. CDR3 sequence (DNA): TGCGCCAGCAGCCAAGAATCATACGGAGGACTCCTTGCCTACAATGAGCAGTTCTTC. The J gene is TRBJ2-1, the V gene TRBV4-1, with D maybe TRBD2 (5 bases). Trimming left V 0 bases short and J 2 bases short, with 20 bases between. This CDR3 has 19 amino acids. Germline V CDR1 and CDR2: MGHRA, YSYEKL.

CDR3: CASSQGYYRGNYGYTF. As DNA, the CDR3 is TGTGCCAGCAGCCAAGGTTACTACAGGGGGAACTATGGCTACACCTTC. This chain connects TRBV4-2 to TRBJ1-2, with TRBD1 matching 8 bases. Trimming at V came to 1 base and at J to 2 bases, leaving 6 bases not matched to a gene. The germline V gene has CDR1 LGHNA and CDR2 YNFKEQ. The CDR3 is 16 amino acids.

The chain carries TRBV7-9 and TRBJ1-1; weak D call: TRBD1 (5 bases). CDR3 length: 13 amino acids. Deletions cut 4 bases from V and 4 bases from J, with 10 bases between. In germline, CDR1 is SEHNR, CDR2 FQNEAQ (reference sequence). The DNA of the CDR3 is TGTGCCAGCAGCTCAGAGAGGGGCACTGAAGCTTTCTTT. Its protein is CASSSERGTEAFF.

This clonotype was seen a few times. The rearrangement links TRBV5-5 to TRBJ2-3; either TRBD1 or TRBD2 may fit D (5 bases each). Deletions cut 4 bases from V and 0 bases from J, with 9 bases between. Looked up from germline, CDR1 is SGHKS and CDR2 is YYEKEE (reference sequence). The CDR3 is 14 residues long. CDR3: CASSGGYSTDTQYF. Written as DNA, the CDR3 is TGTGCCAGCAGCGGGGGATATAGCACAGATACGCAGTATTTT.

The rearrangement links TRBV9 to TRBJ2-7; the match to TRBD2 covers 7 bases. V trimming: 0 bases; J trimming: 2 bases; junction bases outside the gene matches: 5. This CDR3 is 15 amino acids long. Germline CDR1 and CDR2: SGDLS and YYNGEE. CDR3: CASSVVPSGAYEQYF. For the CDR3, the DNA is TGTGCCAGCAGCGTAGTCCCCAGCGGGGCCTACGAGCAGTACTTC.

V is TRBV10-3 and J is TRBJ1-3, with TRBD1 matching over 7 bases. CDR3 length: 15 residues. Germline CDR1 ENHRY, CDR2 SYGVKD. The V segment lost 4 bases and the J segment 5 bases; nucleotides outside the gene matches: 8. The chain's CDR3 is CAISGTRQGRNTIYF. The CDR3 region has the DNA TGTGCCATCAGTGGAACGAGACAGGGTCGAAACACCATATATTTT.

The V gene is TRBV20-1, the J gene TRBJ1-1; no definite D call. The CDR3 has 15 residues. From germline, CDR1 is DFQATT and CDR2 SNEGSKA (reference sequence). V was trimmed by 4 bases and J by 5 bases, leaving 20 bases between them. The CDR3 bases are TGCAGTGCTACCCACCTCTGGGCCACGAGAACTGAAGCTTTCTTT. Its protein product is CSATHLWATRTEAFF.

The chain couples TRBV5-1 to TRBJ2-1, with TRBD2 matching over 8 bases. V lost 3 bases, J lost 8 bases, and 16 bases stayed unmatched. CDR1 is SGHRS, CDR2 YFSETQ, per germline. CDR3 length equals 17 residues. CDR3 nucleotides: TGCGCCAGCAGCTATAGCGGGACACCCAGACTGGGGGATGAGCAGTTCTTC. Its translation: CASSYSGTPRLGDEQFF. The full variable domain, rest sourced from reference TRBV5-1 and TRBJ2-1, is KAGVTQTPRYLIKTRGQQVTLSCSPISGHRSVSWYQQTPGQGLQFLFEYFSETQRNKGNFPGRFSGRQFSNSRSEMNVSTLELGDSALYLCASSYSGTPRLGDEQFFGPGTRLTVL.

The chain carries TRBV6-5 and TRBJ2-7; 9 nucleotides align to TRBD2. The length of the CDR3 is 14 residues. V gave up 2 bases and J gave up 6 bases; unmatched junction bases: 5. CDR1 is MNHEY and CDR2 is SVGAGI in the germline V gene. CDR3 residues: CASSYGLAGSEQYF. Here the CDR3 DNA reads TGTGCCAGCAGTTACGGGCTAGCGGGAAGCGAGCAGTACTTC.

This clonotype has only a few counts. This chain uses TRBV28 with TRBJ2-1, with D possibly being TRBD2 (6 bases). Germline values: CDR1 MDHEN, CDR2 SYDVKM. Trimming took 6 bases from V and 5 from J, leaving 23 bases between them. There are 17 residues in the CDR3. The CDR3 loop is CASRLIRRGWRDNEQFF. The CDR3 DNA reads as TGTGCCAGCAGACTCATCAGACGGGGGTGGAGGGACAATGAGCAGTTCTTC.

The chain links TRBV6-5 to TRBJ2-2, with D tentatively TRBD1 (5 bases). Germline V gene lookup returns CDR1 MNHEY and CDR2 SVGAGI. The CDR3 loop spans 12 amino acids. The V end was cut by 6 bases, the J end by 6 bases, with 8 bases between. CDR3 loop: CASRLQAGELFF. The CDR3 bases are TGTGCCAGCAGATTACAGGCCGGGGAGCTGTTTTTT.